The next 25 T cell receptor beta chains were all read from a single sample in a study of response to subunit inactivated influenza vaccine. Via MiXCR, TCRdb re-called the RT-PCR reads, giving one row per CDR3 protein. This repertoire shows about 780,000 distinct CDR3 sequences, around 20% found once; its top ten account for 11%. The input for sequencing was PBMCs from blood, taken approximately 5 days after vaccination. These receptor sequences come from a man aged 45-65 years who received an inactivated influenza vaccine.

This clonotype was detected only a few times. This chain uses TRBV7-9 with TRBJ1-4; TRBD1 might be the D (5 bases). CDR1 is SEHNR, CDR2 FQNEAQ, per germline (reference sequence). The CDR3 covers 14 residues. The V end lost 5 bases, the J end lost 5 bases, and 12 bases lay between the germline ends. CDR3 DNA sequence: TGTGCCAGCAGCCACCGGGACGGAAATGAAAAACTGTTTTTT. This codes for CASSHRDGNEKLFF.

The chain joins TRBV11-2 to TRBJ2-2; D is ambiguous. Germline V lookup: CDR1 SGHAT, CDR2 FQNNGV. The CDR3 length is 14 residues. Trimming cost V 1 base and J 8 bases, with 11 bases left between them. The CDR3 coding sequence is TGTGCCAGCAGCTTAGTGGTTTATGCTGGGGAGCTGTTTTTT. Protein sequence: CASSLVVYAGELFF. The entire variable domain, with the rest obtained from reference TRBV11-2 and TRBJ2-2, is as follows: EAGVAQSPRYKIIEKRQSVAFWCNPISGHATLYWYQQILGQGPKLLIQFQNNGVVDDSQLPKDRFSAERLKGVDSTLKIQPAKLEDSAVYLCASSLVVYAGELFFGEGSRLTVL.

CDR3 sequence reads: CAWSVKGPNNSPLHF. The CDR3 DNA reads as TGTGCCTGGAGTGTAAAGGGACCGAATAATTCACCCCTCCACTTT. The chain uses TRBV30 and TRBJ1-6, with a tentative D call TRBD1 (5 bases). Germline V gene sequence: CDR1 GTSNPN, CDR2 SVGIG (reference sequence). The CDR3 runs 15 residues. V was cut by 0 bases and J by 5 bases, with 11 bases left in between.

V is TRBV10-3 and J is TRBJ2-1; 10 positions match TRBD2. This CDR3 is built from 15 residues. Germline CDR1 ENHRY, CDR2 SYGVKD. Trimming removed 6 bases from V and 8 bases from J; junction bases left unmatched: 10. CDR3 nucleotides: TGTGCCATCAGCGAAAGTACTAGCGGGGTCTATGAGCAGTTCTTC. It is translated as CAISESTSGVYEQFF.

The chain joins TRBV4-2 to TRBJ2-7, with D possibly TRBD1 on 5 matching bases. Germline CDR1 is LGHNA and CDR2 is YNFKEQ. V lost 0 bases to trimming and J lost 1 base, with 10 bases between them. The CDR3 length is 15 residues. CDR3 sequence (DNA): TGTGCCAGCAGCCAAGAATGGCCAGGGTCCTACGAGCAGTACTTC. Its protein product is CASSQEWPGSYEQYF.

A few counts support this clonotype. V usage is TRBV7-9 and J usage is TRBJ2-5; D is ambiguous. This CDR3 region has 15 residues. V gave up 6 bases and J gave up 2 bases, with 16 bases separating them. From germline, CDR1 is SEHNR and CDR2 FQNEAQ (reference sequence). This CDR3 reads CASRGRFGGQETQYF. CDR3 DNA: TGTGCCAGCAGAGGACGGTTTGGCGGTCAAGAGACCCAGTACTTC.

This chain uses TRBV28 with TRBJ2-7; TRBD2 might be the D (5 bases). Germline V gene data show CDR1 as MDHEN and CDR2 as SYDVKM. The CDR3 spans 11 residues. The DNA of the CDR3 is TGTGCTCATGGGCGGACTTACGAGCAGTACTTC. Its translation is CAHGRTYEQYF.

This clonotype was recorded once. This chain connects TRBV7-2 to TRBJ2-1; 11 positions agree with TRBD2. With 0 bases clipped from V and 4 bases from J, the junction kept 11 bases outside the gene matches. The CDR3 sequence is 19 residues long. CDR1 is SGHTA and CDR2 is FQGNSA in the germline V gene. The CDR3: CASSLAGSLGLADYNEQFF. In DNA form, the CDR3 reads TGTGCCAGCAGCTTAGCGGGATCACTGGGACTAGCGGATTACAATGAGCAGTTCTTC.

This clonotype was detected a few times. The CDR3 nucleotides are TGTGCCAGCAGTGATGGGGGGGGGCTCTCCTACGAGCAGTACTTC. This codes for CASSDGGGLSYEQYF. J is TRBJ2-7 and V is TRBV12-3 or TRBV12-4; weak D call: TRBD2 (7 bases). Trimming removed 5 bases at V and 0 bases at J, with 14 bases between. The CDR3 is 15 amino acids.

V is TRBV2 and J is TRBJ2-2; D not resolved. The CDR3 has 13 residues. Trimming removed 3 bases at V and 6 bases at J, with 8 bases between. Per germline, CDR1 SNHLY and CDR2 FYNNEI. The DNA for the CDR3 is TGTGCCAGCAGTGATAGGGCCCCCGGGGAGCTGTTTTTT. This codes for CASSDRAPGELFF.

CDR3 DNA: TGTGCCAGCAGCCGGGACGGCTATTTGGGGGATACGCAGTATTTT. Residues: CASSRDGYLGDTQYF. The rearrangement links TRBV12-3 or TRBV12-4 to TRBJ2-3; either TRBD1 or TRBD2 may fit D (5 bases each). The CDR3 runs to 15 residues. V dropped 6 bases and J dropped 6 bases, with 19 bases sitting between them.

The rearrangement uses TRBV6-5 and TRBJ2-7; 10 bases fit TRBD2. Germline V gene lookup returns CDR1 MNHEY and CDR2 SVGAGI. V trimming: 2 bases; J trimming: 6 bases; junction bases outside the gene matches: 7. The CDR3 runs 15 residues. The DNA of the CDR3 is TGTGCCAGCAGTTACGGGCTAGCGGGAGTCGCCGAGCAGTACTTC. Translated: CASSYGLAGVAEQYF.

This clonotype was seen more than once but under ten times. The rearrangement uses TRBV7-8 and TRBJ1-2, with 11 positions matching TRBD1. Germline V lookup: CDR1 SGHVS, CDR2 FQNEAQ. The junction had 11 bases not matched to a gene; V was cut back by 5 bases and J by 3 bases. The CDR3 is 17 amino acids. CDR3 region: CASSPPGQGAFYYGYTF. For the CDR3, the DNA is TGTGCCAGCAGCCCGCCTGGACAGGGGGCTTTTTACTATGGCTACACCTTC.

The DNA for the CDR3 is TGTGCCACCAGTGATACAGGGTCCCTCTCCTACGAGCAGTACTTC. It is translated as CATSDTGSLSYEQYF. The chain recombines TRBV24-1 with TRBJ2-7; perhaps TRBD1 as D (6 bases). Trimming removed 3 bases at V and 0 bases at J, with 11 bases between. This CDR3 is 15 amino acids long. The germline V gene encodes CDR1 KGHDR and CDR2 SFDVKD.

The J gene is TRBJ2-5, the V gene TRBV20-1, with D unclear. V lost 0 bases, J lost 10 bases, and 9 bases lay in between. The CDR3 is 11 amino acids. The germline V gene encodes CDR1 DFQATT and CDR2 SNEGSKA (reference sequence). The CDR3 DNA reads TGCAGTGCTAGAGATGAGTGGGGCCAGTACTTC. Protein: CSARDEWGQYF.

The genes are TRBV30 and TRBJ1-1; no clear D. The CDR3 consists of 13 residues. CDR1 GTSNPN and CDR2 SVGIG come from the germline V gene (reference sequence). The V end lost 0 bases, the J end lost 6 bases, and 11 bases lay between the germline ends. The CDR3 is CAWSVPPGPEAFF. CDR3 nucleotide sequence: TGTGCCTGGAGTGTACCCCCCGGCCCTGAAGCTTTCTTT.

This clonotype occurred many times. This chain connects TRBV15 to TRBJ2-7; D is undetermined. Germline V gene sequence: CDR1 LNHNV, CDR2 YYDKDF (reference sequence). V shed 0 bases and J shed 4 bases, with 7 bases lying between them. The CDR3 has 13 amino acids. The CDR3 protein is CATSRDRFYEQYF. In nucleotides, the CDR3 is TGTGCCACCAGCAGAGATCGGTTTTACGAGCAGTACTTC.

The V gene is TRBV7-9, the J gene TRBJ2-7; 8 bases are a match to TRBD1. The CDR3 loop spans 15 amino acids. After removal of 4 bases from V and 3 bases from J, the junction contained 8 bases not matched to a gene. Per germline, CDR1 SEHNR and CDR2 FQNEAQ (reference sequence). CDR3 sequence (DNA): TGTGCCAGCAGCTCGTCCGGGACAGGACGCTACGAGCAGTACTTC. Translation: CASSSSGTGRYEQYF.

This clonotype was seen only a few times. This chain uses TRBV5-1 with TRBJ1-4; the D is unclear. V was cut by 4 bases and J by 7 bases, with 8 bases left in between. Germline-derived CDR1 and CDR2 are SGHRS and YFSETQ. The CDR3 has 12 amino acids. The DNA of the CDR3 is TGCGCCAGCAGCATTCGAGGTGAAAAACTGTTTTTT. Translating gives CASSIRGEKLFF.

The J gene is TRBJ2-2, the V gene TRBV7-9; D is ambiguous. Looked up from germline, CDR1 is SEHNR and CDR2 is FQNEAQ (reference sequence). V lost 10 bases and J lost 0, with 9 bases in between. The CDR3 extends over 13 amino acids. Written as DNA, the CDR3 is TGTGCCACAGAGACTTCGAACACCGGGGAGCTGTTTTTT. This sequence encodes CATETSNTGELFF. Full variable domain (outside the CDR3, taken from reference TRBV7-9 and TRBJ2-2): DTGVSQNPRHKITKRGQNVTFRCDPISEHNRLYWYRQTLGQGPEFLTYFQNEAQLEKSRLLSDRFSAERPKGSFSTLEIQRTEQGDSAMYLCATETSNTGELFFGEGSRLTVL.

V and J are TRBV20-1 and TRBJ2-5; unclear D gene. The CDR3 spans 13 residues. Trimming cost V 5 bases and J 2 bases, with 12 bases left between them. CDR1 DFQATT and CDR2 SNEGSKA come from the germline V gene (reference sequence). The chain's CDR3 is CSADRLAQETQYF. DNA for the CDR3: TGCAGTGCTGACCGCCTTGCTCAAGAGACCCAGTACTTC.

The chain recombines TRBV20-1 with TRBJ2-3; a weak D match, TRBD2 (6 bases). The germline V gene encodes CDR1 DFQATT and CDR2 SNEGSKA (reference sequence). V was cut by 5 bases and J by 3 bases, with 21 bases left in between. CDR3 size: 16 residues. CDR3 sequence (DNA): TGCAGTGCTCCCGTCGGTTTGGGGGGTCTAACAGATACGCAGTATTTT. Protein: CSAPVGLGGLTDTQYF.

This clonotype occurred a few times. The rearrangement uses TRBV10-3 and TRBJ2-2; TRBD1 matches at 8 bases. Losses at the gene ends were 10 bases for V and 4 bases for J; bases not matched to a gene: 5. Germline V gene lookup returns CDR1 ENHRY and CDR2 SYGVKD. This CDR3 is 13 amino acids long. CDR3 DNA: TGTGCCACGACAGGGGTAGGCACCGGGGAGCTGTTTTTT. It is translated as CATTGVGTGELFF.

This clonotype was recorded a few times. The chain joins TRBV5-1 to TRBJ1-2; D is unresolved. This CDR3 comprises 17 residues. The V end was cut by 4 bases, the J end by 3 bases, with 22 bases between. CDR1 is SGHRS, CDR2 YFSETQ, per germline. The chain's CDR3 is CASSQRPGAFGDYGYTF. The CDR3 coding sequence is TGCGCCAGCAGCCAGAGACCCGGAGCCTTTGGGGACTATGGCTACACCTTC.

The chain is built from TRBV4-2 and TRBJ2-7; 8 bases match TRBD1. From germline, CDR1 is LGHNA and CDR2 YNFKEQ. V shed 0 bases, J shed 6 bases, and the junction held 7 bases outside the gene matches. The CDR3 is 15 amino acids. The CDR3 bases are TGTGCCAGCAGCCAAGATGTCGGACAGGGTACCGAGCAGTACTTC. It is translated as CASSQDVGQGTEQYF.